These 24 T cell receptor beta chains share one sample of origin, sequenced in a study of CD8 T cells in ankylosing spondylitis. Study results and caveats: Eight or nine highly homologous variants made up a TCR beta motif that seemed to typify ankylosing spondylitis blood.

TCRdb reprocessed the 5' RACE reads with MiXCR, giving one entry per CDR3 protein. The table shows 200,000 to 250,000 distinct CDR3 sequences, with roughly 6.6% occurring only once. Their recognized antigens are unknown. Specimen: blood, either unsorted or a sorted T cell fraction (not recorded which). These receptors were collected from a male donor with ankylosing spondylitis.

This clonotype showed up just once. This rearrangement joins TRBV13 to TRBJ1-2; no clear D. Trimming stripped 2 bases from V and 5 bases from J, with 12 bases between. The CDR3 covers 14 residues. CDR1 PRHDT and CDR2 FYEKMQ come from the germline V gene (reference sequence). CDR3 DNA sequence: TGTGCCAGCAGCTTAAGTGCGGCGATTTATGGCTACACCTTC. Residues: CASSLSAAIYGYTF.

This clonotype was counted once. CDR3 protein: CASKKRLAEADTQYF. The CDR3 DNA reads as TGCGCCAGCAAAAAAAGGCTAGCTGAGGCAGATACGCAGTATTTT. V and J are TRBV10-1 and TRBJ2-3, with D possibly matching TRBD2 (5 bases). The CDR3 extends over 15 amino acids. The V gene lost 7 bases and the J gene lost 4 bases, with 18 bases spanning the gap. From germline, CDR1 is WNHNN and CDR2 SYGVQD (reference sequence).

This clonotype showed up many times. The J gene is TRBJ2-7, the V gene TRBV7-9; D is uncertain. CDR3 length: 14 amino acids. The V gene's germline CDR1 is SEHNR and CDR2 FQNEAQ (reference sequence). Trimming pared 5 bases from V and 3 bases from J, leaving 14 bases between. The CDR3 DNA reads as TGTGCCAGCAGCGCCTCGGAAACCGACTACGAGCAGTACTTC. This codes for CASSASETDYEQYF. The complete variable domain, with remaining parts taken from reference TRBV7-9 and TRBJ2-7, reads DTGVSQNPRHKITKRGQNVTFRCDPISEHNRLYWYRQTLGQGPEFLTYFQNEAQLEKSRLLSDRFSAERPKGSFSTLEIQRTEQGDSAMYLCASSASETDYEQYFGPGTRLTVT.

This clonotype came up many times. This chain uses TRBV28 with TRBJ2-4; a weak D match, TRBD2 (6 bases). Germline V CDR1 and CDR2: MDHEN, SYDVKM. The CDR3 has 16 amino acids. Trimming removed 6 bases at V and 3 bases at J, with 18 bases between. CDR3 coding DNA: TGTGCCAGCAGCCCACCCCCAACGGGACTCAAAAACATTCAGTACTTC. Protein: CASSPPPTGLKNIQYF.

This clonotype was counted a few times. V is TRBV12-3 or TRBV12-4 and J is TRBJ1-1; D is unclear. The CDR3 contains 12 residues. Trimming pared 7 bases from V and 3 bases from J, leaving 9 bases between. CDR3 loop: CASTIGDTEAFF. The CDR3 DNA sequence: TGTGCCAGCACGATCGGGGACACTGAAGCTTTCTTT.

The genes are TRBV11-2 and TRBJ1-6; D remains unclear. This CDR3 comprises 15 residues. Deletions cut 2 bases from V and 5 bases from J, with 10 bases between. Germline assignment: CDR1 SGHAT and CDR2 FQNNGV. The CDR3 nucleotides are TGTGCCAGCAGCTTACTGGGGAGTCATAATTCACCCCTCCACTTT. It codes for CASSLLGSHNSPLHF.

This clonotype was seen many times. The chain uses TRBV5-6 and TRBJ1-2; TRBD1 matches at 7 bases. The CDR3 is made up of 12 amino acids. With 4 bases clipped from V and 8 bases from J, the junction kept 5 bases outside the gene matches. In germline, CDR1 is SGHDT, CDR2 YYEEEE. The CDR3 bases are TGTGCCAGCAGCCCGGGACAGCTCGGCTACACCTTC. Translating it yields CASSPGQLGYTF.

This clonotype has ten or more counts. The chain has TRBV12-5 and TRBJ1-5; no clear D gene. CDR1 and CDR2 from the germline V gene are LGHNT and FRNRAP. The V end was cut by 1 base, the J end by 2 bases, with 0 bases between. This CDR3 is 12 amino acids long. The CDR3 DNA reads TGTGCTAGTGGTTTGGGCAATCAGCCCCAGCATTTT. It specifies CASGLGNQPQHF.

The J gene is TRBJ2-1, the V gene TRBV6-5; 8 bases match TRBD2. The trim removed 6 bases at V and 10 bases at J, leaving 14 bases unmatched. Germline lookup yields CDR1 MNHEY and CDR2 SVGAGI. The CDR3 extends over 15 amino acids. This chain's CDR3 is CASRYGLAPQAEQFF. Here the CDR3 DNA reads TGTGCCAGCAGATACGGACTAGCTCCCCAGGCGGAGCAGTTCTTC.

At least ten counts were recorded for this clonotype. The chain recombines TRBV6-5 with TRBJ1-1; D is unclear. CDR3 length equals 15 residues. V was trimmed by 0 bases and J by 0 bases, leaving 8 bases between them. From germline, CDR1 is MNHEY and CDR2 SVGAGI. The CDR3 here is CASSYSSNLNTEAFF. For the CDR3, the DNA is TGTGCCAGCAGTTACTCTAGCAACTTGAACACTGAAGCTTTCTTT.

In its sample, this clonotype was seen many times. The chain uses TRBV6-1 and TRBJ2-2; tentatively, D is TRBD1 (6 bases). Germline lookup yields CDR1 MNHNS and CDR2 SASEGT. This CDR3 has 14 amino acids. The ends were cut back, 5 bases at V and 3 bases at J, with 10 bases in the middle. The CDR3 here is CASSQGPDTGELFF. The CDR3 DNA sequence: TGTGCCAGCAGTCAGGGGCCGGACACCGGGGAGCTGTTTTTT.

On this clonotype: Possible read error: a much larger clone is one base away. CDR3 protein: CASRNTGTGGCNEQFF. In DNA, the CDR3 is TGTGCCAGCAGAAATACCGGGACAGGGGGCTGTAATGAGCAGTTCTTC. The chain carries TRBV27 and TRBJ2-1, with TRBD1 identical over 12 bases. The trim removed 6 bases at V and 7 bases at J, leaving 10 bases unmatched. The length of the CDR3 is 16 residues. CDR1 and CDR2 (germline): MNHEY, SMNVEV (reference sequence).

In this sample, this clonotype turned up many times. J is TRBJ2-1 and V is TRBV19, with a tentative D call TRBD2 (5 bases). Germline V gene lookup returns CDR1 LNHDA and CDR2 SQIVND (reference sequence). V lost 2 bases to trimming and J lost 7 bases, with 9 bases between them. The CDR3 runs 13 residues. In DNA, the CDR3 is TGTGCCAGTAGTATAACGGGGTTGAATGAGCAGTTCTTC. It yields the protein CASSITGLNEQFF. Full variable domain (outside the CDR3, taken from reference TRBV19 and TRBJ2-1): DGGITQSPKYLFRKEGQNVTLSCEQNLNHDAMYWYRQDPGQGLRLIYYSQIVNDFQKGDIAEGYSVSREKKESFPLTVTSAQKNPTAFYLCASSITGLNEQFFGPGTRLTVL.

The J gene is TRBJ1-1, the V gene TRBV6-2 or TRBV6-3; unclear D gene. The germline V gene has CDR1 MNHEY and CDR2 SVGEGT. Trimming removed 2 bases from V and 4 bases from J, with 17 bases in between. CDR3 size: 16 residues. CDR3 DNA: TGTGCCAGCAGTTACCTCGAGGGCCTGAGGATCACTGAAGCTTTCTTT. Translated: CASSYLEGLRITEAFF.

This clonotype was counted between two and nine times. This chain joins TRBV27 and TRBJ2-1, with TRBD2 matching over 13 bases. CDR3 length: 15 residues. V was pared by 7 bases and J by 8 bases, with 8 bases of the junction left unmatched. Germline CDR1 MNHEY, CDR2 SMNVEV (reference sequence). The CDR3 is CASTHGTSGAHEQFF. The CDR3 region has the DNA TGTGCCAGCACCCATGGGACTAGCGGGGCCCATGAGCAGTTCTTC.

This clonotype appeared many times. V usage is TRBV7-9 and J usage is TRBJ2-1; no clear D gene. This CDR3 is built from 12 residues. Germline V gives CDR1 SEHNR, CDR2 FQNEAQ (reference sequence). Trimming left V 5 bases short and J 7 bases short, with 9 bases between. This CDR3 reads CASSPKVNEQFF. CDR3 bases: TGTGCCAGCAGCCCAAAGGTAAATGAGCAGTTCTTC.

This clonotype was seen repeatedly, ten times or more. CDR3 nucleotides: TGTGCCAGCAGTTCCCAGGGACTAGCGGGAATCTACAATGAGCAGTTCTTC. Amino acid sequence: CASSSQGLAGIYNEQFF. The chain carries TRBV12-3 or TRBV12-4 and TRBJ2-1; 13 bases are shared with TRBD2. Trimming cost V 4 bases and J 3 bases; bases outside gene matches: 6. The CDR3 totals 17 residues.

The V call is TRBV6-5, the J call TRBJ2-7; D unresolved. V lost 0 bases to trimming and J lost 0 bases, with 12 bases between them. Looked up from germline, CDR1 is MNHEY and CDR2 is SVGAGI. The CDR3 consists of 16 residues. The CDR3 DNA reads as TGTGCCAGCAGTTACTCGTTTTCAGTTCCCTCCTACGAGCAGTACTTC. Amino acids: CASSYSFSVPSYEQYF.

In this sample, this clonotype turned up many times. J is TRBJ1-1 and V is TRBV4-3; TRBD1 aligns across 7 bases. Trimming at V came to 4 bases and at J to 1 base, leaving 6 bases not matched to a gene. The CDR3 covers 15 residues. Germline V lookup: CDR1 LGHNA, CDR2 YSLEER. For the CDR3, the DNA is TGCGCCAGCAGCCGGAACAGGGGTCCGAACACTGAAGCTTTCTTT. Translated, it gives CASSRNRGPNTEAFF.

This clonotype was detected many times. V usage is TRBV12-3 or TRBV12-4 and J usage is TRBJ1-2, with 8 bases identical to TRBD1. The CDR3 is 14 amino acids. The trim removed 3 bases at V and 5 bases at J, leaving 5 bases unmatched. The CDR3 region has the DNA TGTGCCAGCAGTTTTCAGGGGGCAGGTTATGGCTACACCTTC. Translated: CASSFQGAGYGYTF.

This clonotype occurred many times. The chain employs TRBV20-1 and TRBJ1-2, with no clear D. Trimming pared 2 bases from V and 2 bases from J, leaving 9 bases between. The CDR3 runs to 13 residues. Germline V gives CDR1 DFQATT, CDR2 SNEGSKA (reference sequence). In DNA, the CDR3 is TGCAGTGCTAGATATCCGGGGAACTATGGCTACACCTTC. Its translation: CSARYPGNYGYTF.

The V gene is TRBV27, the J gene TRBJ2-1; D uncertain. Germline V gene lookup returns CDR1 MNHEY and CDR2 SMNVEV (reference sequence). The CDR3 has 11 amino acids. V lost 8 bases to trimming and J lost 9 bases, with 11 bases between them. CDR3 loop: CASGYAGEQFF. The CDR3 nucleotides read TGTGCCAGCGGATACGCCGGTGAGCAGTTCTTC.

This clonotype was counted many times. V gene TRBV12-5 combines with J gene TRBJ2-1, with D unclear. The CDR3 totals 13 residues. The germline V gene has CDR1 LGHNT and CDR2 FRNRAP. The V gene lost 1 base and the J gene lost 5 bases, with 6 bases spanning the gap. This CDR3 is CASGLGPDNEQFF. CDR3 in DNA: TGTGCTAGTGGTTTGGGGCCGGACAATGAGCAGTTCTTC.

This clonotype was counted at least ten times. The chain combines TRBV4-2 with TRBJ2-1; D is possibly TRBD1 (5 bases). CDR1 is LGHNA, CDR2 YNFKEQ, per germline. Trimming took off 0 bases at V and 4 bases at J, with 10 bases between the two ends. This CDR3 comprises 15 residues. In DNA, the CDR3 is TGTGCCAGCAGCCAAGATCTAGGGGCTTACAATGAGCAGTTCTTC. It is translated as CASSQDLGAYNEQFF.